The 12 T cell receptor beta chains given below trace back to one sample, sequenced in a study of cytomegalovirus exposure and HLA in healthy donors. 13 Jbeta primers and 60 Vbeta primers were used for the PCR. Here immunoSEQ multiplex PCR was the method, and the copy in TCRdb shows in-frame clones only, minus some. The table has a few hundred thousand clones, about 81% seen once. Material: PBMCs. The receptors were gathered from an older woman in good health and CMV-seropositive.

This clone was seen once. This chain links TRBV18 with TRBJ2-5, with 8 positions matching TRBD1. V dropped 3 bases and J dropped 3; count of bases not matched to a gene: 6. CDR1 KGHSH and CDR2 LQKENI come from the germline V gene. The CDR3 is made up of 15 amino acids. For the CDR3, the DNA is TGTGCCAGCTCACCGGACATGGACAGGGAAGAGACCCAGTACTTC. This encodes CASSPDMDREETQYF.

This sequence joins TRBV18 and TRBJ1-1, with D maybe TRBD1 (6 bases). CDR3 size: 13 residues. Trimming shortened V by 3 bases and J by 1 base, and 6 bases separated the two germline ends. The germline gives CDR1 KGHSH, CDR2 LQKENI. The CDR3 loop reads CASSPTGNTEAFF. CDR3 DNA: TGTGCCAGCTCACCGACAGGGAACACTGAAGCTTTCTTT.

The chain employs TRBV6-1 and TRBJ1-3; unclear D gene. This CDR3 contains 17 residues. Trimming took off 3 bases at V and 4 bases at J, with 19 bases between the two ends. CDR1 and CDR2 from the germline V gene are MNHNS and SASEGT. This CDR3 reads CASSDPTRTGVGNTIYF. The CDR3 region has the DNA TGTGCCAGCAGTGATCCCACGCGGACTGGAGTCGGAAACACCATATATTTT.

V usage is TRBV4-1 and J usage is TRBJ2-3; 7 bases align to TRBD1. Germline CDR1 and CDR2: MGHRA and YSYEKL. The CDR3 sequence is 16 residues long. Losses at the gene ends were 5 bases for V and 2 bases for J; bases not matched to a gene: 10. The CDR3 DNA reads as TGCGCCAGCAGCGCCCGTATGCAGGGGGACACAGATACGCAGTATTTT. This gives the protein CASSARMQGDTDTQYF.

The chain has TRBV5-1 and TRBJ2-1; the D gene is possibly TRBD2 (5 bases). Germline CDR1 is SGHRS and CDR2 is YFSETQ. The CDR3 has 15 residues. V lost 4 bases to trimming and J lost 7 bases, with 18 bases between them. CDR3 nucleotide sequence: TGCGCCAGCAGCCCGGAATTCGGGGTGCGTAATGAGCAGTTCTTC. It is translated as CASSPEFGVRNEQFF.

The V gene is TRBV5-1, the J gene TRBJ1-2, with a tentative D call TRBD1 (6 bases). Germline values: CDR1 SGHRS, CDR2 YFSETQ. V gave up 0 bases and J gave up 7 bases, with 16 bases separating them. This CDR3 region has 15 residues. CDR3 amino acids: CASSLAGNQGPGYTF. The CDR3 region has the DNA TGCGCCAGCAGCTTGGCCGGGAACCAGGGGCCTGGCTACACCTTC.

This chain joins TRBV29-1 and TRBJ2-2; TRBD2 aligns across 9 bases. J gave up 7 bases and V 8 bases, and 23 bases lay outside the gene matches. The germline V gene encodes CDR1 SQVTM and CDR2 ANQGSEA. The CDR3 spans 18 residues. CDR3 sequence: CSPAGLLGVSGRVGELFF. CDR3 DNA: TGCAGCCCAGCGGGCTTATTGGGGGTTAGCGGGAGAGTCGGGGAGCTGTTTTTT.

The chain carries TRBV15 and TRBJ2-7, with D unclear. The CDR3 covers 14 residues. Trimming cost V 7 bases and J 4 bases, with 17 bases left between them. CDR1 is LNHNV and CDR2 is YYDKDF in the germline V gene (reference sequence). The chain's CDR3 is CATTPAREIYEQYF. The CDR3 coding sequence is TGTGCCACCACCCCCGCGAGAGAGATTTACGAGCAGTACTTC. The variable domain in full, with the rest retrieved from reference TRBV15 and TRBJ2-7, is DAMVIQNPRYQVTQFGKPVTLSCSQTLNHNVMYWYQQKSSQAPKLLFHYYDKDFNNEADTPDNFQSRRPNTSFCFLDIRSPGLGDTAMYLCATTPAREIYEQYFGPGTRLTVT.

The chain carries TRBV9 and TRBJ2-7; D might be TRBD1 (6 bases). The CDR3 spans 15 residues. In germline, CDR1 is SGDLS, CDR2 YYNGEE. Trimming shortened V by 4 bases and J by 1 base, and 15 bases separated the two germline ends. CDR3 residues: CASSHETGPSYEQYF. DNA for the CDR3: TGTGCCAGCAGCCATGAGACAGGACCATCCTACGAGCAGTACTTC. Drawing the rest from reference TRBV9 and TRBJ2-7, the complete variable domain is DSGVTQTPKHLITATGQRVTLRCSPRSGDLSVYWYQQSLDQGLQFLIQYYNGEERAKGNILERFSAQQFPDLHSELNLSSLELGDSALYFCASSHETGPSYEQYFGPGTRLTVT.

In this sample, this clone turned up once. The chain recombines TRBV27 with TRBJ1-1, with D hard to call. Trimming stripped 1 base from V and 3 bases from J, with 6 bases between. Germline values: CDR1 MNHEY, CDR2 SMNVEV (reference sequence). The CDR3 is 13 amino acids. CDR3 DNA: TGTGCCAGCAGTTTATTTCTTGACACTGAAGCTTTCTTT. It encodes CASSLFLDTEAFF.

This clone was picked up a small number of times. This chain connects TRBV6-5 to TRBJ2-2; D is possibly TRBD1 (5 bases). Looked up from germline, CDR1 is MNHEY and CDR2 is SVGAGI. This CDR3 is built from 14 residues. The V end lost 5 bases, the J end lost 2 bases, and 9 bases lay between the germline ends. CDR3 loop: CASSLQGNTGELFF. Written as DNA, the CDR3 is TGTGCCAGCAGTCTTCAGGGTAACACCGGGGAGCTGTTTTTT.

The rearrangement uses TRBV28 and TRBJ1-5, with D unresolved. The CDR3 loop spans 13 amino acids. Germline lookup yields CDR1 MDHEN and CDR2 SYDVKM. V lost 2 bases and J lost 7, with 9 bases in between. The CDR3 loop reads CASSLSLKQPQHF. The CDR3 coding sequence is TGTGCCAGCAGTTTAAGCCTAAAACAGCCCCAGCATTTT. The variable domain in full, completed from reference TRBV28 and TRBJ1-5, reads DVKVTQSSRYLVKRTGEKVFLECVQDMDHENMFWYRQDPGLGLRLIYFSYDVKMKEKGDIPEGYSVSREKKERFSLILESASTNQTSMYLCASSLSLKQPQHFGDGTRLSIL.